This T cell receptor beta chain was observed in a study of blood T cell repertoires in COVID-19. Study-wide context: Researchers got acute and convalescent COVID-19 samples from the United States, Italy and Spain. Nucleic acid was either cDNA or gDNA, and it came from T cells, B-cell-depleted T cells, or PBMCs.

CDR1 and CDR2 (germline): SNHLY, FYNNEI. Between the trimmed V and J ends, which lost 2 bases and 7 bases, there was a span of 11 bases. The CDR3 is made up of 14 amino acids. This clone turned up a few times. How the authors handled the data: Scientists estimated how many nucleated cells there were by amplifying reference gene primers. Clones were read by immunoSEQ multiplex PCR, and TCRdb kept only the in-frame ones, dropping some. Clonal size and the V and J genes are those of that table, whereas D and trimming came from the DNA. In the table there are over 200,000 clones, roughly 80% of which are singletons.

The sample consisted of peripheral blood. The V and J genes are TRBV2 and TRBJ2-2, with TRBD2 as a possible D gene (7 bases). The TCR sequence derives from a human donor in a cohort sampled during active COVID-19. The CDR3 sequence: CASSERGAVGELFF. The CDR3, as DNA: TGTGCCAGCAGTGAACGGGGGGCGGTCGGGGAGCTGTTTTTT.